This T cell receptor beta chain comes out of a study of T cell responses to AZD1222 COVID-19 vaccine. This clone was observed a few times. Here immunoSEQ multiplex PCR was the method, and the copy in TCRdb shows in-frame clones only, minus some. The sample consists of 90,000 to 150,000 clones, roughly 90% of them appearing once. This TCR was recovered from an adult in good health. The source material was peripheral blood, sampled on day 0 of AZD1222 vaccination.

The CDR3 nucleotides read TGTGCCAGCAGCTTAAGTCGGGGGGCGCTGACTGAAGCTTTCTTT. The encoded protein is CASSLSRGALTEAFF. The chain links TRBV7-8 to TRBJ1-1, with D possibly TRBD1 on 6 matching bases. CDR1 and CDR2 from the germline V gene are SGHVS and FQNEAQ. This CDR3 spans 15 amino acids. V was pared by 2 bases and J by 5 bases, with 15 bases between.